These T cell receptor beta chains were read from a single sample in a study of T-cell reconstitution after alpha-beta-depleted transplantation in children. TCRdb called the PCR reads again in MiXCR, with one record for every CDR3 protein. The sample includes about 200,000 distinct CDR3 sequences, under 8.5% of them seen just once. Source: PBMCs, taken before TCRalphabeta/CD19-depleted stem cell transplant. The receptors were gathered from a boy under 10 years old with acute lymphoblastic leukemia, due to receive a stem cell transplant. Both conserved end residues are part of each CDR3. The D gene is left open where the match is weak. Clone size is stated in some rows and not others, as once, few, many or a class when expanded.

J gene | V gene | clone size | D gene | CDR3 protein | CDR3 DNA
TRBJ2-7 | TRBV10-3 | many | TRBD2 | CAIIESGDYYYEQYF | TGTGCCATCATTGAGTCGGGGGACTATTACTACGAGCAGTACTTC
TRBJ2-3 | TRBV15 | few | - | CATSSELGLLVTQYF | TGTGCCACCAGCAGTGAGTTGGGTCTTCTAGTTACGCAGTATTTT
TRBJ2-6 | TRBV12-3/TRBV12-4 | many | TRBD1 | CASSPISGGAGANVLTF | TGTGCCAGCAGTCCTATTTCAGGGGGCGCTGGGGCCAACGTCCTGACTTTC
TRBJ1-1 | TRBV12-3/TRBV12-4 | many | - | CASTYHVGITEAFF | TGTGCCAGCACTTACCACGTGGGTATCACTGAAGCTTTCTTT
TRBJ2-3 | TRBV3-1 | - | TRBD2 | CASSQTISGSGTDTQYF | TGTGCCAGCAGCCAAACTATCAGCGGGAGCGGGACAGATACGCAGTATTTT
TRBJ2-3 | TRBV11-2 | many | TRBD2 | CASSPDGLAGVRTQYF | TGTGCCAGCAGCCCTGATGGCCTAGCGGGAGTGAGGACGCAGTATTTT
TRBJ2-7 | TRBV20-1 | - | TRBD2 | CSARVSAGVSYEQYF | TGCAGTGCTAGAGTCTCAGCGGGGGTGTCCTACGAGCAGTACTTC
TRBJ2-1 | TRBV7-2 | - | TRBD2 | CASSPPGLAGHEQFF | TGTGCCAGCAGCCCGCCGGGACTAGCGGGACATGAGCAGTTCTTC
TRBJ1-1 | TRBV19 | - | - | CAASQGLNTEAFF | TGTGCCGCCTCACAGGGATTGAACACTGAAGCTTTCTTT
TRBJ2-1 | TRBV15 | - | - | CATSRGAGSSYNEQFF | TGTGCCACCAGCAGAGGAGCCGGGAGCTCCTACAATGAGCAGTTCTTC
TRBJ2-3 | TRBV12-3/TRBV12-4 | many | - | CASRKSGSTDTQYF | TGTGCCAGCAGGAAGAGCGGGAGCACAGATACGCAGTATTTT
TRBJ2-1 | TRBV5-1 | many | TRBD2 | CASSLGQLGLAGGRGEQFF | TGCGCCAGCAGCTTGGGACAACTTGGACTAGCGGGAGGAAGGGGTGAGCAGTTCTTC
TRBJ2-1 | TRBV9 | many | - | CASSATGEGQEEQFF | TGTGCCAGCAGCGCAACGGGGGAGGGACAGGAAGAGCAGTTCTTC
TRBJ2-6 | TRBV19 | - | TRBD1 | CASSNRQGPSGANVLTF | TGTGCCAGTAGTAACAGACAGGGACCTTCTGGGGCCAACGTCCTGACTTTC